These 27 T cell receptor beta chains were sequenced from one sample in a study of CD8 T cells in Susac syndrome. Random-hexamer reverse transcription was applied to roughly 0.5 to 1 ug RNA. MiXCR was run by TCRdb on the immunoSEQ multiplex PCR reads, yielding one entry per CDR3 protein. Among approximately 79,000 distinct CDR3 sequences listed, roughly 92% were seen once. Sequences were obtained from CD8+ T cells from PBMCs. These receptors were obtained from a human donor with Susac syndrome.

The chain uses TRBV2 and TRBJ2-7; tentative D call: TRBD1 (6 bases). CDR3 length: 14 residues. CDR1 SNHLY and CDR2 FYNNEI come from the germline V gene. Trimming left V 4 bases short and J 0 bases short, with 10 bases between. CDR3: CASSGQGSSYEQYF. The CDR3, as DNA: TGTGCCAGCAGTGGGCAGGGGAGCTCCTACGAGCAGTACTTC.

The chain is built from TRBV25-1 and TRBJ2-1; 8 bases map to TRBD2. Germline CDR1 reads MGHDK; CDR2 reads SYGVNS. V was pared by 0 bases and J by 9 bases, with 10 bases of the junction left unmatched. This CDR3 is 16 amino acids long. CDR3 in amino acids: CASSEYEGGGRGEQFF. CDR3 DNA: TGTGCCAGCAGTGAATATGAGGGCGGGGGGAGAGGTGAGCAGTTCTTC.

V and J are TRBV6-6 and TRBJ2-7, with 7 bases aligning to TRBD2. The CDR3 is 14 residues long. The germline V gene has CDR1 MNHNY and CDR2 SVGAGI (reference sequence). J gave up 3 bases and V 6 bases, and 8 bases lay outside the gene matches. The CDR3 nucleotides read TGTGCCAGCAGGGGGGGGACGGAGATCTACGAGCAGTACTTC. This codes for CASRGGTEIYEQYF.

A single count supports this clonotype. J is TRBJ1-2 and V is TRBV9; 7 nucleotides match TRBD1. The CDR3 length is 13 residues. V gave up 3 bases and J gave up 6 bases; unmatched junction bases: 5. Germline CDR1 SGDLS, CDR2 YYNGEE. This CDR3 is CASSGQGPDGYTF. In DNA, the CDR3 is TGTGCCAGCAGCGGACAGGGACCGGATGGCTACACCTTC.

The genes are TRBV6-1 and TRBJ2-7, with a tentative D call TRBD1 (5 bases). The CDR3 is 12 residues long. V shed 4 bases and J shed 3 bases, with 7 bases lying between them. Germline V gives CDR1 MNHNS, CDR2 SASEGT. The CDR3 DNA sequence: TGTGCCAGCAGTGGGACACGCTACGAGCAGTACTTC. Translated, it gives CASSGTRYEQYF.

The J gene is TRBJ2-2, the V gene TRBV5-4; a possible D gene is TRBD1 (6 bases). The V gene's germline CDR1 is SGHNT and CDR2 YYREEE (reference sequence). V lost 4 bases, J lost 6 bases, and 16 bases lay in between. The CDR3 is 15 amino acids. CDR3 coding DNA: TGTGCCAGCAGCCGGGACATTCTAGGGGCCGGGGAGCTGTTTTTT. Its translation is CASSRDILGAGELFF.

J is TRBJ1-5 and V is TRBV4-2; D uncertain. The CDR3 has 16 residues. The V gene lost 1 base and the J gene lost 2 bases, with 12 bases spanning the gap. Germline-derived CDR1 and CDR2 are LGHNA and YNFKEQ. DNA for the CDR3: TGTGCCAGCAGCCAAGGTGCGTTTACAGGCAATCAGCCCCAGCATTTT. Translated: CASSQGAFTGNQPQHF.

The chain carries TRBV29-1 and TRBJ2-1; 10 bases fit TRBD2. CDR1 and CDR2 (germline): SQVTM, ANQGSEA. There are 15 residues in the CDR3. The J segment lost 5 bases and the V segment lost 2 bases, leaving 6 bases of the junction unmatched. CDR3 sequence reads: CSVERASGGDNEQFF. DNA for the CDR3: TGCAGCGTTGAAAGGGCCAGCGGGGGGGACAATGAGCAGTTCTTC.

The chain uses TRBV10-3 and TRBJ2-4; the match to TRBD1 covers 7 bases. The germline V gene has CDR1 ENHRY and CDR2 SYGVKD. The CDR3 contains 13 residues. The J segment lost 8 bases and the V segment lost 4 bases, leaving 5 bases of the junction unmatched. The CDR3 bases are TGTGCCATCAGTGCCGACAGGGTTGACATTCAGTACTTC. It is translated as CAISADRVDIQYF.

The chain employs TRBV20-1 and TRBJ1-1; D not certain. The CDR3 spans 15 residues. CDR1 DFQATT and CDR2 SNEGSKA come from the germline V gene (reference sequence). Trimming took off 6 bases at V and 1 base at J, with 18 bases between the two ends. For the CDR3, the DNA is TGCAGTGCGGCCTATTCTGGAGGCGCGAACACTGAAGCTTTCTTT. This encodes CSAAYSGGANTEAFF.

The rearrangement uses TRBV20-1 and TRBJ2-5; D is unresolved. Deletions cut 0 bases from V and 2 bases from J, with 10 bases between. Germline CDR1 DFQATT, CDR2 SNEGSKA (reference sequence). This CDR3 spans 14 amino acids. DNA of the CDR3: TGCAGTGCTAGAGATTTTGACTTTCAAGAGACCCAGTACTTC. Residues: CSARDFDFQETQYF.

The chain recombines TRBV20-1 with TRBJ2-2; the D gene could be TRBD1 or TRBD2 (5 bases each). V was trimmed by 1 base and J by 4 bases, leaving 10 bases between them. The germline gives CDR1 DFQATT, CDR2 SNEGSKA (reference sequence). The CDR3 is 14 residues long. The CDR3 protein is CSARVGDSTGELFF. The CDR3 DNA reads TGCAGTGCTAGAGTGGGGGATAGCACCGGGGAGCTGTTTTTT.

This chain connects TRBV30 to TRBJ2-1; D ambiguous. Trimming removed 1 base at V and 2 bases at J, with 12 bases between. CDR3 size: 15 residues. CDR1 and CDR2 (germline): GTSNPN, SVGIG (reference sequence). CDR3 residues: CAWSGMGNAYNEQFF. The CDR3, as DNA: TGTGCCTGGAGTGGGATGGGGAACGCCTACAATGAGCAGTTCTTC.

The chain joins TRBV29-1 to TRBJ1-2; D is perhaps TRBD1 (6 bases). CDR3 length: 11 residues. V was cut by 4 bases and J by 6 bases, with 9 bases left in between. Germline CDR1 reads SQVTM; CDR2 reads ANQGSEA. CDR3 sequence reads: CSVGAGDGYTF. The CDR3 region has the DNA TGCAGCGTTGGGGCAGGGGATGGCTACACCTTC.

The V gene is TRBV28, the J gene TRBJ2-7; 8 positions agree with TRBD1. Germline CDR1 is MDHEN and CDR2 is SYDVKM. This CDR3 region has 13 residues. V shed 5 bases and J 2 bases; nucleotides not matched to a gene: 2. Written as DNA, the CDR3 is TGTGCCAGCAGTACAGGGGGACCCTACGAGCAGTACTTC. As protein: CASSTGGPYEQYF.

The J gene is TRBJ1-2, the V gene TRBV5-8, with a possible D match to TRBD1 (6 bases). Per germline, CDR1 SGHTS and CDR2 YDEGEE. This CDR3 has 13 residues. Between the trimmed V and J ends, which lost 4 bases and 2 bases, there was a span of 9 bases. The CDR3 sequence is CASSQDSNYGYTF. The CDR3 DNA reads TGTGCCAGCAGCCAGGACAGCAACTATGGCTACACCTTC.

This chain joins TRBV20-1 and TRBJ2-1; 7 nucleotides match TRBD2. The V and J ends lost 1 base and 4 bases, in that order; junction bases with no gene match: 10. The CDR3 is made up of 16 amino acids. The germline V gene has CDR1 DFQATT and CDR2 SNEGSKA (reference sequence). Written as DNA, the CDR3 is TGCAGTGCTAGAGCGTTCACCCGGGACTATTACAATGAGCAGTTCTTC. Its translation: CSARAFTRDYYNEQFF.

The chain couples TRBV6-6 to TRBJ2-7; TRBD1 is a possible D gene (6 bases). This CDR3 comprises 13 residues. Trimming took 8 bases from V and 5 from J, leaving 16 bases between them. Germline loops: CDR1 MNHNY, CDR2 SVGAGI (reference sequence). CDR3 nucleotide sequence: TGTGCCAGCGCCCTCACAGGGATCCACGAGCAGTACTTC. Translated, it gives CASALTGIHEQYF.

This clonotype appeared once. The J gene is TRBJ1-3, the V gene TRBV20-1, with D possibly TRBD1 on 5 matching bases. V lost 6 bases and J lost 2, with 11 bases in between. CDR3 size: 13 residues. Germline V gene lookup returns CDR1 DFQATT and CDR2 SNEGSKA (reference sequence). CDR3 in DNA: TGCAGTGCCCGGGGGGTTGCTGGAAACACCATATATTTT. Translating it yields CSARGVAGNTIYF.

V is TRBV19 and J is TRBJ1-6; 8 bases align to TRBD1. The germline CDR1 and CDR2 sequences are LNHDA and SQIVND (reference sequence). There are 14 residues in the CDR3. With V trimmed by 5 bases and J by 7 bases, 4 bases remained unmatched. CDR3 nucleotides: TGTGCCAGTAGTCCCCGGACAGGGAATTCACCCCTCCACTTT. Amino acids: CASSPRTGNSPLHF.

The V and J genes are TRBV5-1 and TRBJ1-2; possibly TRBD1 for D (5 bases). Trimming stripped 0 bases from V and 6 bases from J, with 18 bases between. Looked up from germline, CDR1 is SGHRS and CDR2 is YFSETQ. This CDR3 has 16 residues. CDR3 residues: CASSLAPASGGDGYTF. The CDR3 DNA reads TGCGCCAGCAGCTTGGCCCCTGCCTCGGGGGGGGATGGCTACACCTTC.

The chain employs TRBV7-2 and TRBJ2-7; D perhaps matches TRBD2 (5 bases). The CDR3 extends over 15 amino acids. Germline V gives CDR1 SGHTA, CDR2 FQGNSA. V was trimmed by 4 bases and J by 0 bases, leaving 13 bases between them. CDR3 protein: CASSYSGGPSYEQYF. In nucleotides, the CDR3 is TGTGCCAGCAGCTATTCAGGCGGGCCCTCCTACGAGCAGTACTTC.

This sequence joins TRBV2 and TRBJ1-1; D might be TRBD1 (6 bases). Trimming pared 5 bases from V and 4 bases from J, leaving 8 bases between. This CDR3 contains 12 residues. Germline V gene lookup returns CDR1 SNHLY and CDR2 FYNNEI. CDR3 loop: CASSTGFTEAFF. The CDR3 DNA is TGTGCCAGCAGTACAGGGTTCACTGAAGCTTTCTTT.

The CDR3 spells CASSLTRYGSSYNSPLHF. CDR3 in DNA: TGTGCCAGCAGCCTCACCCGGTACGGCAGCTCCTATAATTCACCCCTCCACTTT. The rearrangement joins TRBV5-6 to TRBJ1-6; D unresolved. The germline gives CDR1 SGHDT, CDR2 YYEEEE. This CDR3 is 18 amino acids long. The V end lost 4 bases, the J end lost 0 bases, and 17 bases lay between the germline ends. Full variable domain (outside the CDR3, taken from reference TRBV5-6 and TRBJ1-6): DAGVTQSPTHLIKTRGQQVTLRCSPKSGHDTVSWYQQALGQGPQFIFQYYEEEERQRGNFPDRFSGHQFPNYSSELNVNALLLGDSALYLCASSLTRYGSSYNSPLHFGNGTRLTVT.

This clonotype was seen only once. The V call is TRBV6-5, the J call TRBJ1-2; no reliable D call. The V end lost 1 base, the J end lost 2 bases, and 23 bases lay between the germline ends. Germline loops: CDR1 MNHEY, CDR2 SVGAGI. This CDR3 region has 19 residues. The CDR3 is CASSYFRGRTRLLNYGYTF. Written as DNA, the CDR3 is TGTGCCAGCAGTTACTTTAGAGGCAGGACTCGCCTCCTAAACTATGGCTACACCTTC.

This clonotype was detected a few times. This rearrangement joins TRBV6-1 to TRBJ2-7; 9 nucleotides agree with TRBD2. The CDR3 spans 12 residues. With V trimmed by 9 bases and J by 1 base, 1 base remained unmatched. Germline assignment: CDR1 MNHNS and CDR2 SASEGT. Written as DNA, the CDR3 is TGTGCCAGTGCGGGGGGGTCCTACGAGCAGTACTTC. It is translated as CASAGGSYEQYF.

The V gene is TRBV30, the J gene TRBJ2-5; 13 bases map to TRBD2. Germline V gene lookup returns CDR1 GTSNPN and CDR2 SVGIG (reference sequence). J gave up 5 bases and V 6 bases, and 9 bases lay outside the gene matches. CDR3 size: 15 residues. The CDR3 is CACELAGGPGETQYF. The DNA of the CDR3 is TGTGCCTGCGAACTAGCGGGAGGGCCGGGTGAGACCCAGTACTTC.